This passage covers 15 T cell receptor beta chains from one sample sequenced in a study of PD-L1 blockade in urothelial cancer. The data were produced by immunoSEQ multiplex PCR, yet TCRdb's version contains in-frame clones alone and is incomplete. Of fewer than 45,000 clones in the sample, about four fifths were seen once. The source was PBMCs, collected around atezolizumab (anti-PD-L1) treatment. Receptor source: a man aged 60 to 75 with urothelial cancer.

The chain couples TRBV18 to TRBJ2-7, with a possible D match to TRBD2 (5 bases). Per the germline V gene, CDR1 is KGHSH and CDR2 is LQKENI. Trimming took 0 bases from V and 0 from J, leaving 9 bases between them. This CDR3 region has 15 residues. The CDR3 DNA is TGTGCCAGCTCACCACCCCGGGGTTTCTCCTACGAGCAGTACTTC. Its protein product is CASSPPRGFSYEQYF.

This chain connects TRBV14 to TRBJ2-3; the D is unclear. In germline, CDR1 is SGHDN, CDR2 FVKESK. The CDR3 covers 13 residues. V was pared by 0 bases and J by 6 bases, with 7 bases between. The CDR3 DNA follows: TGTGCCAGCAGCCAAGATCACGGTGATACGCAGTATTTT. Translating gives CASSQDHGDTQYF.

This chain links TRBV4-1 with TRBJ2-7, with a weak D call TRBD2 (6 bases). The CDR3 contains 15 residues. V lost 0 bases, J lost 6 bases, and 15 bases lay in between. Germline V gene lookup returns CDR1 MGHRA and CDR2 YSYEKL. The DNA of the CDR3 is TGCGCCAGCAGCCAAGATTATCCGGGAGTTTTCGAGCAGTACTTC. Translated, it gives CASSQDYPGVFEQYF.

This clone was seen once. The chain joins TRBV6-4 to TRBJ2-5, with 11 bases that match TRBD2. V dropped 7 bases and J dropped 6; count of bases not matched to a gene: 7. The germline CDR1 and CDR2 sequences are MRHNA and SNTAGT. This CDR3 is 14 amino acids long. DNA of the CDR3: TGTGCCAGCATTACTAGCGGGAGACGTAAGACCCAGTACTTC. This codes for CASITSGRRKTQYF.

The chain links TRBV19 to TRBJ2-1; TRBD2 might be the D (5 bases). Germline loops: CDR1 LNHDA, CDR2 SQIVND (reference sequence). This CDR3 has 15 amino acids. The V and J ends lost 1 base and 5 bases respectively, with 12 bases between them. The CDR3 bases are TGTGCCAGTAGTATAGGAGCGGTTAATGACAATGAGCAGTTCTTC. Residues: CASSIGAVNDNEQFF.

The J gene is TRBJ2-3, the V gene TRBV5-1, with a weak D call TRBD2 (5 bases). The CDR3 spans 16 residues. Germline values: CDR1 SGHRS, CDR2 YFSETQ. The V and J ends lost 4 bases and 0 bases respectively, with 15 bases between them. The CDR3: CASSPAGSTSTDTQYF. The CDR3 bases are TGCGCCAGCAGCCCGGCGGGCAGCACTAGCACAGATACGCAGTATTTT.

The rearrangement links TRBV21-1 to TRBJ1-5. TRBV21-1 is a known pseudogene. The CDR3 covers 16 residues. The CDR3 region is CASRDWLHWHHQPQHF. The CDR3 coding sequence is TGTGCCAGCAGAGACTGGCTACATTGGCATCATCAGCCCCAGCATTTT.

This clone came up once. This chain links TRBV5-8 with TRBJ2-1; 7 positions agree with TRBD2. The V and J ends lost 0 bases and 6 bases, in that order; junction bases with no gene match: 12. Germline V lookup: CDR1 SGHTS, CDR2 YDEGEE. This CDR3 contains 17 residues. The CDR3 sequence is CASSLEIAGSFTNEQFF. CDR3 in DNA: TGTGCCAGCAGCTTGGAAATAGCGGGTTCGTTTACCAATGAGCAGTTCTTC.

The CDR3 coding sequence is TGTGCAAGTCGCTTAAGTGCACAGGGGGGCGAGCAGTACTTC. This gives the protein CASRLSAQGGEQYF. The gene calls are TRBV12-2 and TRBJ2-7; the table's D gene call, TRBD1, was not cross checked with the DNA. TRBV12-2 is listed as a pseudogene. The CDR3 totals 14 residues.

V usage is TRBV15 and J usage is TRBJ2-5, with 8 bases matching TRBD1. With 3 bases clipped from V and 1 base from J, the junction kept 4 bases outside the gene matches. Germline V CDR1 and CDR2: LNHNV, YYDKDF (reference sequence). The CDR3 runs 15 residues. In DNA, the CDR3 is TGTGCCACCAGCAGGATAGACAGGGGCCAAGAGACCCAGTACTTC. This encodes CATSRIDRGQETQYF.

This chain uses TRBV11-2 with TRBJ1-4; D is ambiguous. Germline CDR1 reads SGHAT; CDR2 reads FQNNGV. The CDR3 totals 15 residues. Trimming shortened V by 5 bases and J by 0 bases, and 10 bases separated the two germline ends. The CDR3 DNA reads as TGTGCCAGCAGCCCCCAACCAGCAACTAATGAAAAACTGTTTTTT. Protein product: CASSPQPATNEKLFF.

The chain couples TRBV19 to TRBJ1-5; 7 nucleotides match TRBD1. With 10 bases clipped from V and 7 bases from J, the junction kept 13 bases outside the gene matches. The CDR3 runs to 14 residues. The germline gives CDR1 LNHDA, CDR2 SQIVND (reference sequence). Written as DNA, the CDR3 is TGTGCCACCCTCTCCGGACAGGCAGCACAGCCCCAGCATTTT. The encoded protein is CATLSGQAAQPQHF. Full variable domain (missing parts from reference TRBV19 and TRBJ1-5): DGGITQSPKYLFRKEGQNVTLSCEQNLNHDAMYWYRQDPGQGLRLIYYSQIVNDFQKGDIAEGYSVSREKKESFPLTVTSAQKNPTAFYLCATLSGQAAQPQHFGDGTRLSIL.

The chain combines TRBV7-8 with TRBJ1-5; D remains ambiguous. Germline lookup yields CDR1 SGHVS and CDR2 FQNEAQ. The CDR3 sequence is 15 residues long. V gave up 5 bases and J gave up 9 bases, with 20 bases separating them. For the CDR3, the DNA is TGTGCCAGCAGCCACGCGAGGGAACGAAGGCGGCCCCAGCATTTT. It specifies CASSHARERRRPQHF. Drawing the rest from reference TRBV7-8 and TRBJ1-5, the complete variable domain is GAGVSQSPRYKVAKRGQDVALRCDPISGHVSLFWYQQALGQGPEFLTYFQNEAQLDKSGLPSDRFFAERPEGSVSTLKIQRTQQEDSAVYLCASSHARERRRPQHFGDGTRLSIL.

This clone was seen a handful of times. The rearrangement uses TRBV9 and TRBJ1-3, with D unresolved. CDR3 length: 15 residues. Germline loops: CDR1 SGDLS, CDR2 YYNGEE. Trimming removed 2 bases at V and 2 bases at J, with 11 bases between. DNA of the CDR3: TGTGCCAGCAGCGTCTCACTTCTTCCTGGAAACACCATATATTTT. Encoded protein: CASSVSLLPGNTIYF.

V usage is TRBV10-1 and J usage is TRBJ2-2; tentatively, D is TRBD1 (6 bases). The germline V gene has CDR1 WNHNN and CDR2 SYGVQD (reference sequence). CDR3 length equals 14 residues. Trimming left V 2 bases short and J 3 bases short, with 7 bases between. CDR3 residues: CASSEEGDTGELFF. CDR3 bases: TGCGCCAGCAGTGAGGAGGGGGACACCGGGGAGCTGTTTTTT.